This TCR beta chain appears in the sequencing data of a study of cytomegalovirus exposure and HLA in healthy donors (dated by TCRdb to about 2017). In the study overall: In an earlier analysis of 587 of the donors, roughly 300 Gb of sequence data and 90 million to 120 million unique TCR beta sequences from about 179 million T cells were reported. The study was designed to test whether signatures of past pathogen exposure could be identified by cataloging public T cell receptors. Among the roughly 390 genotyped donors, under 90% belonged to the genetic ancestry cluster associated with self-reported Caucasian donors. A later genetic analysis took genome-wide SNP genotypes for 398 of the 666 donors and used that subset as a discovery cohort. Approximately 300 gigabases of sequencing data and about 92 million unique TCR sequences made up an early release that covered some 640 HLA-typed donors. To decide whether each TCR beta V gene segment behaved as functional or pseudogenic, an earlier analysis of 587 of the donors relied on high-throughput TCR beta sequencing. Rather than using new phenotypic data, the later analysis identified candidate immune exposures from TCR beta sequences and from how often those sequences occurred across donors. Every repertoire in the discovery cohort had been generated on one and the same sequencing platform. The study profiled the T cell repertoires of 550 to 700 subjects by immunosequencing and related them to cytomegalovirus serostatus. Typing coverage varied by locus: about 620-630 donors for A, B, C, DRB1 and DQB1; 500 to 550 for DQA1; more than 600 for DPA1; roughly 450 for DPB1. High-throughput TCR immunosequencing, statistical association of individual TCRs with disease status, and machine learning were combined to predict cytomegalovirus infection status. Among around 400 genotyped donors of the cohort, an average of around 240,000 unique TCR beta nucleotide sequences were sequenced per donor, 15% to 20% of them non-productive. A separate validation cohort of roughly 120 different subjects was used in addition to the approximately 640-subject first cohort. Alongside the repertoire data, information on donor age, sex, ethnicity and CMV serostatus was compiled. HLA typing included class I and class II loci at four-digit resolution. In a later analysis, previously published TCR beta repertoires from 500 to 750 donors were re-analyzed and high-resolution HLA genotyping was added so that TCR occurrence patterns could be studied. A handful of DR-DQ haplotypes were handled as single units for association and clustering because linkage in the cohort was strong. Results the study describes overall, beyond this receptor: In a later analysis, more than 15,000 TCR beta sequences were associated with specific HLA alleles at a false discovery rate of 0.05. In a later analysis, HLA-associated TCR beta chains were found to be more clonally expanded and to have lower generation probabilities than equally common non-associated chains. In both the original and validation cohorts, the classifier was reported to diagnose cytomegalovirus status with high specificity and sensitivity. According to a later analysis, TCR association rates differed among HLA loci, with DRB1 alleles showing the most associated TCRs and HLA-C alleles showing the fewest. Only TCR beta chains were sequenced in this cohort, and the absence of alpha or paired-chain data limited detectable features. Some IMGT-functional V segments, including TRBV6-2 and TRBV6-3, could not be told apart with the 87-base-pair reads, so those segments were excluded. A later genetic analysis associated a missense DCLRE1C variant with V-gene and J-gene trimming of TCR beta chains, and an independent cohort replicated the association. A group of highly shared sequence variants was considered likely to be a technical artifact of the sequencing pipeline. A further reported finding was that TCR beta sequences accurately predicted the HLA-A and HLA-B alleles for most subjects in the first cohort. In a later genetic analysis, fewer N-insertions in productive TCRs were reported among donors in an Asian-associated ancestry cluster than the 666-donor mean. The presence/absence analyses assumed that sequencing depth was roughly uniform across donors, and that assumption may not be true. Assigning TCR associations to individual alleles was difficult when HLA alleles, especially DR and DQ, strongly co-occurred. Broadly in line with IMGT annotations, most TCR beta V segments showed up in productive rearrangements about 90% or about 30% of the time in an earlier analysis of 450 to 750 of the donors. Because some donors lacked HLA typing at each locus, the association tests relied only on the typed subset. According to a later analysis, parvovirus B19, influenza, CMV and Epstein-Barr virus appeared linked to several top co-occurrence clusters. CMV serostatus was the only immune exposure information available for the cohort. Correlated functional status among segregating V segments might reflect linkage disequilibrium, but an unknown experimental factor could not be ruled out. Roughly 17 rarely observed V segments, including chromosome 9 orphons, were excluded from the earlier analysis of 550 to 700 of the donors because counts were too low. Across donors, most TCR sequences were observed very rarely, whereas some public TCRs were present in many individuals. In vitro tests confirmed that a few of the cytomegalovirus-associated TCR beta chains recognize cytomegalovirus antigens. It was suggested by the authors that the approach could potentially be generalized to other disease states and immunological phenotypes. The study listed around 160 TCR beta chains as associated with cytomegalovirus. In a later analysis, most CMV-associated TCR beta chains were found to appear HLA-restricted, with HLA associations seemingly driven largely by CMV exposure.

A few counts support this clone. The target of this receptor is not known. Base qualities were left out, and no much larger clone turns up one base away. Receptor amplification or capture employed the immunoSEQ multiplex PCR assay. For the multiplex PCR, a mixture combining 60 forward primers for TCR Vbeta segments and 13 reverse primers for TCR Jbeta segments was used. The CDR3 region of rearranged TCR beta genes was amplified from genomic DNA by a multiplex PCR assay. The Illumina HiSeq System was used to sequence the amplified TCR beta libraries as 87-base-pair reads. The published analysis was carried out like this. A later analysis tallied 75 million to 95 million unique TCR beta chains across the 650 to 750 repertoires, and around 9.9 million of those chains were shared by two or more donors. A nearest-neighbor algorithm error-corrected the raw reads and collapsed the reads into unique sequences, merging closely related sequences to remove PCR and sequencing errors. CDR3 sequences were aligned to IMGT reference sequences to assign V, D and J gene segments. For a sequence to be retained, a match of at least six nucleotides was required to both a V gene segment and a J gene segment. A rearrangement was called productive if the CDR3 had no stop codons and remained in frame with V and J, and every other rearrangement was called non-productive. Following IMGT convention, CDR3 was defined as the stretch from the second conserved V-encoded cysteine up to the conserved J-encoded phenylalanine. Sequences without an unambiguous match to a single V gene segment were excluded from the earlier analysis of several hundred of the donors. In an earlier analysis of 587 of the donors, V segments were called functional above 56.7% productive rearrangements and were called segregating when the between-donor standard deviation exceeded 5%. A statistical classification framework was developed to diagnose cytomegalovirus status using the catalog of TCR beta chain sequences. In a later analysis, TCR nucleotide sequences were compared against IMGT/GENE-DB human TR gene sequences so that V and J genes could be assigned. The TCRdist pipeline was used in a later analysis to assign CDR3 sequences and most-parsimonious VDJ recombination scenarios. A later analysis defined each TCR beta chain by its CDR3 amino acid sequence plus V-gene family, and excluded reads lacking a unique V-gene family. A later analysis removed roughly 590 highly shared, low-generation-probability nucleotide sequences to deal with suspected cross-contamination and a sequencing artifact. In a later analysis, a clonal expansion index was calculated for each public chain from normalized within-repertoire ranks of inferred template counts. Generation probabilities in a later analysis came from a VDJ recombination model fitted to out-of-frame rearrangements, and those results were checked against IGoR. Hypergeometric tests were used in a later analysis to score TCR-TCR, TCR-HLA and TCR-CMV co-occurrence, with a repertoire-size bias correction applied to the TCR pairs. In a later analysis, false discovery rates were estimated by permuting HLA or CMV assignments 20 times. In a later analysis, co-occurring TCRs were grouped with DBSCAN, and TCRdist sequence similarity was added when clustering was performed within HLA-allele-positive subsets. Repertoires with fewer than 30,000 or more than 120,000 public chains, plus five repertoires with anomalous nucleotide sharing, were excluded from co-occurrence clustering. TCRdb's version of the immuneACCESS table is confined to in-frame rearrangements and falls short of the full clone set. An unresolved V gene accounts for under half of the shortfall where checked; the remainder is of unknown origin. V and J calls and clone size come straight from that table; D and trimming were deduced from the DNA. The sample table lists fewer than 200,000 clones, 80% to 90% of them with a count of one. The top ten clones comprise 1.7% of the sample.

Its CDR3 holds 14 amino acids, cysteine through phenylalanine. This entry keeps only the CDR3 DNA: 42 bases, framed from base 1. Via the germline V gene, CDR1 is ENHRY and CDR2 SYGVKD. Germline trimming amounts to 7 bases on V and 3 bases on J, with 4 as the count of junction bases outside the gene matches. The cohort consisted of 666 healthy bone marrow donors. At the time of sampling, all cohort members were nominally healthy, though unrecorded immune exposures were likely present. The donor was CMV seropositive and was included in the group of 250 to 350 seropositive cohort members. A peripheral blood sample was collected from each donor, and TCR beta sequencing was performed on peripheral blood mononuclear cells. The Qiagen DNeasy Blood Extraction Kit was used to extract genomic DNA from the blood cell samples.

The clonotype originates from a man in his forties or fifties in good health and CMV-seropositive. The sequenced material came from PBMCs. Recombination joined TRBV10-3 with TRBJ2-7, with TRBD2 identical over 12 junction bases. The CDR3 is CAITQTSGSYEQYF. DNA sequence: TGTGCCATCACTCAGACTAGCGGGAGCTACGAGCAGTACTTC.